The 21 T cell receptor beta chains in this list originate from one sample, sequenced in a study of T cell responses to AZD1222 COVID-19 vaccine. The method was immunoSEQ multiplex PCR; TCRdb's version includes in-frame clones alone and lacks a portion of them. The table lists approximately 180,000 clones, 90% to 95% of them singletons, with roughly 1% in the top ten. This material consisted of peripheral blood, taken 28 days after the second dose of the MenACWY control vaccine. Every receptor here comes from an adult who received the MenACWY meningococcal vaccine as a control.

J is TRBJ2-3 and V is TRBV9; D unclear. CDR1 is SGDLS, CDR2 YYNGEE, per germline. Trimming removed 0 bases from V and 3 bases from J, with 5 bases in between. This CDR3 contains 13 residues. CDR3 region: CASSVVETDTQYF. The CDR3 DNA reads TGTGCCAGCAGCGTAGTAGAGACAGATACGCAGTATTTT.

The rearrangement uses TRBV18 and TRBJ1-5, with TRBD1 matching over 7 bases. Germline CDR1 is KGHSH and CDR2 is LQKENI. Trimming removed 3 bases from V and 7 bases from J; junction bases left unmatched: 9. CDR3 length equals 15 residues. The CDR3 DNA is TGTGCCAGCTCACCCCGACAGGGCGCGGGCCAGCCCCAGCATTTT. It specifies CASSPRQGAGQPQHF.

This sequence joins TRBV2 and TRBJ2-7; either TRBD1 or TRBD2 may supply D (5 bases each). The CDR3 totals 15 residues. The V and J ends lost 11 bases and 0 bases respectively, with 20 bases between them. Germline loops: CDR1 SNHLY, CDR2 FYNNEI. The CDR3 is CASLEGPVSSYEQYF. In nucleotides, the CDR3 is TGTGCCTCGTTAGAGGGGCCTGTAAGCTCCTACGAGCAGTACTTC.

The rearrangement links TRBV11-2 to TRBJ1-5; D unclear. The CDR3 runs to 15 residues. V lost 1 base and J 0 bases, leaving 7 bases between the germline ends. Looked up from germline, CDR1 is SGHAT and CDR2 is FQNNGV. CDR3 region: CASSLGTYSNQPQHF. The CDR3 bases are TGTGCCAGCAGCTTAGGGACCTATAGCAATCAGCCCCAGCATTTT. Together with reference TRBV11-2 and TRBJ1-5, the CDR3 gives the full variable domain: EAGVAQSPRYKIIEKRQSVAFWCNPISGHATLYWYQQILGQGPKLLIQFQNNGVVDDSQLPKDRFSAERLKGVDSTLKIQPAKLEDSAVYLCASSLGTYSNQPQHFGDGTRLSIL.

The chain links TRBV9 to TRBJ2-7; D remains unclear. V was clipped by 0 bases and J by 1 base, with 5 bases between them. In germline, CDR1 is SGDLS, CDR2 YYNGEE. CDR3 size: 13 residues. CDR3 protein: CASSVDRSYEQYF. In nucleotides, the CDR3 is TGTGCCAGCAGCGTAGATAGGTCCTACGAGCAGTACTTC. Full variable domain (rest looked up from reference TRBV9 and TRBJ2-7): DSGVTQTPKHLITATGQRVTLRCSPRSGDLSVYWYQQSLDQGLQFLIQYYNGEERAKGNILERFSAQQFPDLHSELNLSSLELGDSALYFCASSVDRSYEQYFGPGTRLTVT.

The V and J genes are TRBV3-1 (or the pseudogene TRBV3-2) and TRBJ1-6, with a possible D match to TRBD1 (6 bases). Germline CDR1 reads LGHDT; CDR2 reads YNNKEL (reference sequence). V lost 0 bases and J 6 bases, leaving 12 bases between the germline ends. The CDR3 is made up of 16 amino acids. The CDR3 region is CASSQETGTSNSPLHF. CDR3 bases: TGTGCCAGCAGCCAAGAGACAGGCACCTCTAATTCACCCCTCCACTTT.

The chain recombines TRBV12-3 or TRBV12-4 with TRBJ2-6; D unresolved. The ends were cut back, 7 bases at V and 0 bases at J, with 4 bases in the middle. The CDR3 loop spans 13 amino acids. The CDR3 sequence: CASKSSGANVLTF. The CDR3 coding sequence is TGTGCCAGCAAAAGCTCTGGGGCCAACGTCCTGACTTTC.

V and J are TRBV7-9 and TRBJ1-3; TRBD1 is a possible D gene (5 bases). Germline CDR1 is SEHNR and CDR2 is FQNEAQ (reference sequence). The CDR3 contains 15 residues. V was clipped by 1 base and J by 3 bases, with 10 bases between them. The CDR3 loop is CASSLGGRLGNTIYF. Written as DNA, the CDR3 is TGTGCCAGCAGCTTAGGGGGCCGACTTGGAAACACCATATATTTT.

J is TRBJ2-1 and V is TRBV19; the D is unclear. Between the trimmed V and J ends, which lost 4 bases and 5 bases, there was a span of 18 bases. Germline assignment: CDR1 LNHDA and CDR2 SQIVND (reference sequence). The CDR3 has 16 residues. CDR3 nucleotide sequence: TGTGCCAGTAGTAGCCACCCCCGGCAGCCCCACAATGAGCAGTTCTTC. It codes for CASSSHPRQPHNEQFF.

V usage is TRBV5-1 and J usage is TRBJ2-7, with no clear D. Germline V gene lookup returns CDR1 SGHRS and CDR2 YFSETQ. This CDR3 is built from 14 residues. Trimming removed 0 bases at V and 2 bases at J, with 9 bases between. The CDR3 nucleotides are TGCGCCAGCAGCTTGGAAGGTGCGACCTACGAGCAGTACTTC. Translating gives CASSLEGATYEQYF. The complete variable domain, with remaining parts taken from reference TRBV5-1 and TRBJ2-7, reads KAGVTQTPRYLIKTRGQQVTLSCSPISGHRSVSWYQQTPGQGLQFLFEYFSETQRNKGNFPGRFSGRQFSNSRSEMNVSTLELGDSALYLCASSLEGATYEQYFGPGTRLTVT.

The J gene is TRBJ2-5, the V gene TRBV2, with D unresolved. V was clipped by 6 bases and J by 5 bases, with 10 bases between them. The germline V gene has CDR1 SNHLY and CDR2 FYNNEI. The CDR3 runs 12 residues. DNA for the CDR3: TGTGCCAGCAGATCTTTAGGGGAGACCCAGTACTTC. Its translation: CASRSLGETQYF.

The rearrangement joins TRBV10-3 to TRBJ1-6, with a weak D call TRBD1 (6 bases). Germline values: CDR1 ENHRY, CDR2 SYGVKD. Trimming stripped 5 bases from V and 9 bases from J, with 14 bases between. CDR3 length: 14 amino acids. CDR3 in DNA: TGTGCCATCAGTTCAGGGGCGGTAGGTTCACCCCTCCACTTT. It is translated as CAISSGAVGSPLHF.

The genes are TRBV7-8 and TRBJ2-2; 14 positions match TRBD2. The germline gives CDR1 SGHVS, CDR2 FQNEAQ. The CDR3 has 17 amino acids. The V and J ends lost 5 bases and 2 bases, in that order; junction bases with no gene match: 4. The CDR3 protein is CASSPGTSGGNTGELFF. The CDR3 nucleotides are TGTGCCAGCAGCCCGGGGACTAGCGGGGGAAACACCGGGGAGCTGTTTTTT.

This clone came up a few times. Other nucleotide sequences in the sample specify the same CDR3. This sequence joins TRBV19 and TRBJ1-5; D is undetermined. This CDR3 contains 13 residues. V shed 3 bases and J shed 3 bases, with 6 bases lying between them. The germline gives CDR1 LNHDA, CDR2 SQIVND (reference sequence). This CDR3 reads CASSIRYNQPQHF. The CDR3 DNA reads TGTGCCAGTAGTATCCGCTACAATCAGCCCCAGCATTTT.

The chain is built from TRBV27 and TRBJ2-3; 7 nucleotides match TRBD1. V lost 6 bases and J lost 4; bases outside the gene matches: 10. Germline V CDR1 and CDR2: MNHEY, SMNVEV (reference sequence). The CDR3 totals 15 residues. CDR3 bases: TGTGCCAGCAGATTGGACAGGTATTCCCCAGATACGCAGTATTTT. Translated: CASRLDRYSPDTQYF.

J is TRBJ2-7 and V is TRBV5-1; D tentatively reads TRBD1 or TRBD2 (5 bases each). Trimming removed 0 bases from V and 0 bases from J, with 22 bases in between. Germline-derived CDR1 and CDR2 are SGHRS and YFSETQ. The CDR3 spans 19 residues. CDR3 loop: CASSLGLGALGTLSYEQYF. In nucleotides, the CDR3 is TGCGCCAGCAGCTTGGGCCTCGGTGCGTTGGGGACCCTCTCCTACGAGCAGTACTTC.

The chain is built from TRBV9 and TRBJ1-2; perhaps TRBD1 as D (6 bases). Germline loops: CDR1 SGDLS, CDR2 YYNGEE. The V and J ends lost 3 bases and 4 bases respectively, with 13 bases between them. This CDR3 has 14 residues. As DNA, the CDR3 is TGTGCCAGCAGCGACGGGGGGCGAGGCTATGGCTACACCTTC. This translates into CASSDGGRGYGYTF.

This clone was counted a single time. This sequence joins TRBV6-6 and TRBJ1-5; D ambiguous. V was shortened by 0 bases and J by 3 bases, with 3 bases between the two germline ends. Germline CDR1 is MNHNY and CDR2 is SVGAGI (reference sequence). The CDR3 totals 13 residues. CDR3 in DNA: TGTGCCAGCAGTTACTCGTACAATCAGCCCCAGCATTTT. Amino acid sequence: CASSYSYNQPQHF.

CDR3 loop: CASSAAFYGYTF. DNA of the CDR3: TGTGCCAGCAGTGCAGCGTTCTATGGCTACACCTTC. This rearrangement joins TRBV6-2 or TRBV6-3 to TRBJ1-2, with D unclear. Germline assignment: CDR1 MNHEY and CDR2 SVGEGT. The CDR3 totals 12 residues. Trimming cost V 5 bases and J 4 bases, with 8 bases left between them.

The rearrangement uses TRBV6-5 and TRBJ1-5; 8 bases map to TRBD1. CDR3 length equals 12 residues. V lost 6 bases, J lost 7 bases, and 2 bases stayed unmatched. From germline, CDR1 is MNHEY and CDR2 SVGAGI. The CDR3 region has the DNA TGTGCCAGCAGCACAGGGGGGCAGCCCCAGCATTTT. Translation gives CASSTGGQPQHF.

CDR3 bases: TGTGCCAGCAGAGGCAGGGGGCCCGAAAAACTGTTTTTT. Its protein product is CASRGRGPEKLFF. The rearrangement joins TRBV6-6 to TRBJ1-4; 8 positions match TRBD1. Germline lookup yields CDR1 MNHNY and CDR2 SVGAGI (reference sequence). V shed 6 bases and J 8 bases; nucleotides not matched to a gene: 5. The length of the CDR3 is 13 residues.